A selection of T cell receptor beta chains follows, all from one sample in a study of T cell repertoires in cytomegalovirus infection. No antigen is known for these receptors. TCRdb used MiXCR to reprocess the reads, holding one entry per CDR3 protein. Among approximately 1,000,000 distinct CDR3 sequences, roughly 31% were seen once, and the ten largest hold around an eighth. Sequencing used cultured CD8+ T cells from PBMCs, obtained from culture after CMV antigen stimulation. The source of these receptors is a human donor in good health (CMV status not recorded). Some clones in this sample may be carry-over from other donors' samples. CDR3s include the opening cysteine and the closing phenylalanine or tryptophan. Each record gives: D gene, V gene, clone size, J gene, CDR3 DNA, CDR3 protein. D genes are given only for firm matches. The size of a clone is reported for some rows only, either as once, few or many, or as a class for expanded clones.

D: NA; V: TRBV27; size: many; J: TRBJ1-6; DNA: TGTGCCAGCAGGGCAGGGAGTTCACCCCTCCACTTT; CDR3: CASRAGSSPLHF
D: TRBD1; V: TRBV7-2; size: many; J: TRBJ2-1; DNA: TGTGCCAGCAGCTTAGAGGGGGGACAGGGGTTTGGTCATGAGCAGTTCTTC; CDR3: CASSLEGGQGFGHEQFF
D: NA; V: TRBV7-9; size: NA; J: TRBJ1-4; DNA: TGTGCCAGCACCTTCAATGAAAAACTGTTTTTT; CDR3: CASTFNEKLFF
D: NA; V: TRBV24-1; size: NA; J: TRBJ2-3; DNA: TGTGACACCAGTAACAGCGTGCTGGAGAGCACAGATACGCAGTATTTT; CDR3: CDTSNSVLESTDTQYF
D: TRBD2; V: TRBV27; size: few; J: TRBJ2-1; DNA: TGTGCCAGCAGTCAAACTAGCGGGGGGCTGAATGAGCAGTTCTTC; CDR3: CASSQTSGGLNEQFF
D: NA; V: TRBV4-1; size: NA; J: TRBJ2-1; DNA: TGCGCCAGCAGCCAAGTGGGGGGCAGTTTGGTTAATGAGCAGTTCTTC; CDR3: CASSQVGGSLVNEQFF
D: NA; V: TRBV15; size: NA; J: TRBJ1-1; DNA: TGTGCCACCAGCAGATCTGGACTGTCGACTGAAGCTTTCTTT; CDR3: CATSRSGLSTEAFF
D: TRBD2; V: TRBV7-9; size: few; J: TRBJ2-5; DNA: TGTGCCAGCAGCTTGGTTAGCGGGGGGCCCGAGACCCAGTACTTC; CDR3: CASSLVSGGPETQYF
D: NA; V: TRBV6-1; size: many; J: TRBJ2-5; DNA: TGTGCCAGCAGTGAGTCAAGGGCAACAGTACGAGAGACCCAGTACTTC; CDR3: CASSESRATVRETQYF
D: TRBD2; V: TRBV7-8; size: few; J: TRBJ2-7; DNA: TGTGCCAGCAGCTTAACAGCGGGGGGCGCAAACTACGAGCAGTACTTC; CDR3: CASSLTAGGANYEQYF
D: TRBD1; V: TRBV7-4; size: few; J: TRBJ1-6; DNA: TGTGCCAGCAGCTCACGGACAGGGCGATATTCACCCCTCCACTTT; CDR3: CASSSRTGRYSPLHF
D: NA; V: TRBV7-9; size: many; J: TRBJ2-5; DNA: TGTGCCAGCAGCGGGCCCGACAGGCAAGAGACCCAGTACTTC; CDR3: CASSGPDRQETQYF
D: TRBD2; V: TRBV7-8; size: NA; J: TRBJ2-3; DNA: TGTGCCAGCAGCTTAGAGGCTAGCGGGGGTTTCTCTAGCACAGATACGCAGTATTTT; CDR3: CASSLEASGGFSSTDTQYF
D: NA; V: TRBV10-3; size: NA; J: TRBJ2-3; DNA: TGTGCCATCAGTGAGTCGAAGGACCTCCCCAGGATAGATACGCAGTATTTT; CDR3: CAISESKDLPRIDTQYF
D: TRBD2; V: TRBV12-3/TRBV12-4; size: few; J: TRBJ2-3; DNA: TGTGCCAGCAGCCACCCTACGGACTCGCGGGGGGCCAACCTCCCAGATACGCAGTATTTT; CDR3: CASSHPTDSRGANLPDTQYF
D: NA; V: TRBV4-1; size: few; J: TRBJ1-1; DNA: TGCGCCAGCAGCCCGGAAGGTGGGCTCCGGACTGAAGCTTTCTTT; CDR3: CASSPEGGLRTEAFF
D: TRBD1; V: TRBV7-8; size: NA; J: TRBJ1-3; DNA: TGTGCCAGCAGCAGAGGGACAGGGCCTGGAAACACCATATATTTT; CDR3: CASSRGTGPGNTIYF
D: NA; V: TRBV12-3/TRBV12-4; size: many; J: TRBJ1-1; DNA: TGTGCCAGCAGTCCCGAATGGACTGAAGCTTTCTTT; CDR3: CASSPEWTEAFF
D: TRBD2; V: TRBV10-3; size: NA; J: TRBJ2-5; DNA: TGTGCCATCAGTAGCAGCGGGGGGAAACAAGAGACCCAGTACTTC; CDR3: CAISSSGGKQETQYF
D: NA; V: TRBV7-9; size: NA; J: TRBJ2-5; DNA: TGTGCCAGCAGCTTAGTTTCTAGGGAAGAGACCCAGTACTTC; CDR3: CASSLVSREETQYF
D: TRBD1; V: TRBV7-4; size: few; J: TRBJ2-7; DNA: TGTGCCAGCCTGGACAGGGGCTCCGAGCAGTACTTC; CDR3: CASLDRGSEQYF
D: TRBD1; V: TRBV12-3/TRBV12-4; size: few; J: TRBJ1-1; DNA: TGTGCCAGCACCCCAGGGGGCAGAGCTTTCGAAGCTTTCTTT; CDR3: CASTPGGRAFEAFF
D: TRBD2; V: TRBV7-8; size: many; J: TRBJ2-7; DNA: TGTGCCAGCAGCTCACTTCTAGCGGGGGGGAACTACGAGCAGTACTTC; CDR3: CASSSLLAGGNYEQYF
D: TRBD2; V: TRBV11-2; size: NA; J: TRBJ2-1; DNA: TGTGCCAGCAGCAAGCTAGCGGGGGGACCCTCCTACAATGAGCAGTTCTTC; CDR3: CASSKLAGGPSYNEQFF
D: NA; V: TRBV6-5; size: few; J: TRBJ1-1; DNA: TGTGCCAGCAGTTACTCGGTCACAGCCCGACCTGAAGCTTTCTTT; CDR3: CASSYSVTARPEAFF
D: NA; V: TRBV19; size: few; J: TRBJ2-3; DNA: TGTGCCAGTAGTACCCCGCGGCGCACAGATACGCAGTATTTT; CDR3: CASSTPRRTDTQYF
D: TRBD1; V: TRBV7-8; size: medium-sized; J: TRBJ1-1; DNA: TGTGCCAGCAGCTGGGACAGCATGAACACTGAAGCTTTCTTT; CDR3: CASSWDSMNTEAFF
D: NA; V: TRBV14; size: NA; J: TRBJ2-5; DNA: TGTGCCAGCAGCCAAGGCAAAGAGACCCAGTACTTC; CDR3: CASSQGKETQYF
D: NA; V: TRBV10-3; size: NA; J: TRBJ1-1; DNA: TGTGCCGCAAGGGAGGCAGGGGAGATGAACACTGAAGCTTTCTTT; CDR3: CAAREAGEMNTEAFF
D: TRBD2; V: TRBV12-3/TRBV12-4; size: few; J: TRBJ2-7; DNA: TGTGCCAGCAGTTTAGCTAGCGGGTTGATCTACGAGCAGTACTTC; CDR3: CASSLASGLIYEQYF
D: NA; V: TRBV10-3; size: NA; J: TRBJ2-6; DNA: TGTGCCATCAGTAACCACAGCTCTGGGGCCAACGTCCTGACTTTC; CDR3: CAISNHSSGANVLTF
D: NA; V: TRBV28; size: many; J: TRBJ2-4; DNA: TGTGCCAGCACCCGGGACACCTTAGCCAAAAACATTCAGTACTTC; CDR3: CASTRDTLAKNIQYF
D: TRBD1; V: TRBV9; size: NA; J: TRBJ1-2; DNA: TGTGCCAGCAGCGTAAACAGGGGTCCCGACCCTAACTATGGCTACACCTTC; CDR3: CASSVNRGPDPNYGYTF
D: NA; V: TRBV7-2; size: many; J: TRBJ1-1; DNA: TGTGCCAGCGACAGGACCGGGGCCAACACTGAAGCTTTCTTT; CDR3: CASDRTGANTEAFF
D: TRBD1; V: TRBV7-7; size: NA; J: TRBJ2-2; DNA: TGTGCTAGCAGGGGGTCAGGGGCGCCGAACACCGGGGAGCTGTTTTTT; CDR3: CASRGSGAPNTGELFF
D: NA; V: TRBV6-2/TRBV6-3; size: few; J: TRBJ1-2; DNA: TGTGCCAGCAGTTACCCCTACTTCTCGACGGGGGGCTACACCTTC; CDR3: CASSYPYFSTGGYTF
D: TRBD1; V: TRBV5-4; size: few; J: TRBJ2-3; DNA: TGTGCCAGCAGCTACGGGACAGGGAACACAGATACGCAGTATTTT; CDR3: CASSYGTGNTDTQYF
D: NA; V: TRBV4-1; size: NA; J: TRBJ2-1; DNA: TGCGCCAGCAGTCCCAGCCACCCCGACAATGAGCAGTTCTTC; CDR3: CASSPSHPDNEQFF
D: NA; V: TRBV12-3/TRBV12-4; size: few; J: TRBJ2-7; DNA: TGTGCCAGCAGCTCTTTGCCCCCCTACGAGCAGTACTTC; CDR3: CASSSLPPYEQYF
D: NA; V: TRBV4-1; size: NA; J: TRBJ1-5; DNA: TGCGCCAGCAGCCAAGAGTACCGGGAGGATCAGCCCCAGCATTTT; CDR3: CASSQEYREDQPQHF
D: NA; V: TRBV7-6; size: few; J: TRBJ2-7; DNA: TGTGCTAGCAGCTTAAGCCCGTCGGCCGAGCAGTACTTC; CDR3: CASSLSPSAEQYF
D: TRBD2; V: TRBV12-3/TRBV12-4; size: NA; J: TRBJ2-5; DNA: TGTGCCAGCAGCCTGACTAGCGGGGGGCCTTTGGGGACCCAGTACTTC; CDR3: CASSLTSGGPLGTQYF
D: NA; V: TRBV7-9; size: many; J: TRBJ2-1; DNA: TGTGCCAGCAGATTGGGCGATGAGCAGTTCTTC; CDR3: CASRLGDEQFF
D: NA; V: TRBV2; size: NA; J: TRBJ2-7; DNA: TGTGCCAGCAGTGAACGGGGGGCGGACTACGAGCAGTACTTC; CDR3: CASSERGADYEQYF
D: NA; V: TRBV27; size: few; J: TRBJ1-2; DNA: TGTGCCAGCAGCCCCCAGTGGCCGTATGGCTACACCTTC; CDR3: CASSPQWPYGYTF
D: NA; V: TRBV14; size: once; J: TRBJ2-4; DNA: TGTGCCAGCAGCGCCCGGGACCGCGGGGAATACATTCAGTACTTC; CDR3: CASSARDRGEYIQYF
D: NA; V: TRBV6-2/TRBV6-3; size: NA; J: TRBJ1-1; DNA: TGTGCCAGCACTAGCTTCCTCCAGGGGAACACTGAAGCTTTCTTT; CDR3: CASTSFLQGNTEAFF
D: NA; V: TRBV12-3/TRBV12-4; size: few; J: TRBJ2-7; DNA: TGTGCCAGCACTTTTGCCCGGACACTTAAAGACTCCTACGAGCAGTACTTC; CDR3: CASTFARTLKDSYEQYF
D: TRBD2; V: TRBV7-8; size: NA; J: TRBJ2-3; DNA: TGTGCCAGCAGCTTAGGGACTAGCCGAGCCACAGATACGCAGTATTTT; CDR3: CASSLGTSRATDTQYF
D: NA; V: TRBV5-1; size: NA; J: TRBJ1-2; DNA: TGCGCCAGCAGCTCCCGGAACCCAGCTAACTATGGCTACACCTTC; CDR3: CASSSRNPANYGYTF
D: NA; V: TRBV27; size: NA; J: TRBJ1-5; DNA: TGTGCCAGCAGTTCCCTTGGACAACTTCAGCCCCAGCATTTT; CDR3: CASSSLGQLQPQHF
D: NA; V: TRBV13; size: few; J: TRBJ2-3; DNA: TGTGCCAGCAGCTTCTGGGGGCCGGGTACAGATACGCAGTATTTT; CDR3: CASSFWGPGTDTQYF